The 12 T cell receptor beta chains below were found in one sample sequenced in a study of immune evolution from preneoplasia to lung adenocarcinoma. Method: immunoSEQ multiplex PCR; TCRdb's copy keeps in-frame clones and lacks some. The sample shows over 14,000 clones, about 80% of them seen only once. Material: FFPE minimally invasive lung adenocarcinoma tissue. Every receptor here comes from a person aged 55-80 years with lung adenocarcinoma.

The J gene is TRBJ2-5, the V gene TRBV29-1; 12 bases align to TRBD2. J was trimmed by 2 bases and V by 5 bases; bases with no gene match: 12. Germline V CDR1 and CDR2: SQVTM, ANQGSEA. This CDR3 comprises 17 residues. The CDR3 is CSVLTSGGAGIQETQYF. The CDR3 region has the DNA TGCAGCGTTTTGACTAGCGGGGGTGCGGGGATACAAGAGACCCAGTACTTC.

V usage is TRBV6-5 and J usage is TRBJ1-5; 7 bases are a match to TRBD1. The CDR3 has 15 residues. V trimming: 2 bases; J trimming: 5 bases; junction bases outside the gene matches: 6. Germline lookup yields CDR1 MNHEY and CDR2 SVGAGI. CDR3 sequence (DNA): TGTGCCAGCAGTTACACGACAGGGAAGGATCAGCCCCAGCATTTT. Its protein product is CASSYTTGKDQPQHF.

This sequence joins TRBV21-1 and TRBJ1-5; whether TRBD1, the table's D call, matches the DNA was not checked. TRBV21-1 is termed a pseudogene. This CDR3 contains 16 residues. CDR3 protein: CASSIHTRGGYQPQHF. Here the CDR3 DNA reads TGTGCCAGCAGCATCCACACCAGAGGGGGATATCAGCCCCAGCATTTT.

This clone has just a few counts. V and J are TRBV7-2 and TRBJ2-5; the D gene is possibly TRBD2 (7 bases). The CDR3 sequence is 16 residues long. Trimming removed 2 bases from V and 2 bases from J, with 15 bases in between. The germline V gene has CDR1 SGHTA and CDR2 FQGNSA. Here the CDR3 DNA reads TGTGCCAGCAGCTTATCGGGGGGCCTCGGGCAAGAGACCCAGTACTTC. Translating it yields CASSLSGGLGQETQYF.

This chain uses TRBV11-2 with TRBJ2-1; 8 bases fit TRBD2. V lost 1 base, J lost 4 bases, and 6 bases stayed unmatched. The length of the CDR3 is 16 residues. Germline V gives CDR1 SGHAT, CDR2 FQNNGV. The CDR3 DNA reads TGTGCCAGCAGCTTAGCTCCGGGACTAGAATACAATGAGCAGTTCTTC. This codes for CASSLAPGLEYNEQFF.

The V gene is TRBV18, the J gene TRBJ2-3; D uncertain. This CDR3 region has 14 residues. Trimming cost V 0 bases and J 3 bases, with 7 bases left between them. Germline loops: CDR1 KGHSH, CDR2 LQKENI. CDR3 DNA: TGTGCCAGCTCACCACCGGCCTTAACAGATACGCAGTATTTT. This codes for CASSPPALTDTQYF. Full variable domain (missing parts from reference TRBV18 and TRBJ2-3): NAGVMQNPRHLVRRRGQEARLRCSPMKGHSHVYWYRQLPEEGLKFMVYLQKENIIDESGMPKERFSAEFPKEGPSILRIQQVVRGDSAAYFCASSPPALTDTQYFGPGTRLTVL.

The chain employs TRBV28 and TRBJ1-6; possibly TRBD1 for D (5 bases). This CDR3 comprises 14 residues. Germline-derived CDR1 and CDR2 are MDHEN and SYDVKM. Trimming left V 3 bases short and J 7 bases short, with 10 bases between. CDR3 residues: CASSLISGNSPLHF. DNA of the CDR3: TGTGCCAGCAGTTTGATTTCAGGGAATTCACCCCTCCACTTT.

This sequence joins TRBV2 and TRBJ1-2, with D perhaps matching TRBD1 (5 bases). CDR3 length equals 15 residues. The V gene's germline CDR1 is SNHLY and CDR2 FYNNEI. Trimming took 5 bases from V and 3 from J, leaving 16 bases between them. CDR3 nucleotide sequence: TGTGCCAGCAGTCCATGGGGGGGGGACGACTATGGCTACACCTTC. Translation gives CASSPWGGDDYGYTF.

The rearrangement joins TRBV19 to TRBJ2-5; 12 bases are shared with TRBD1. This CDR3 is 15 amino acids long. CDR1 LNHDA and CDR2 SQIVND come from the germline V gene (reference sequence). After removal of 5 bases from V and 4 bases from J, the junction contained 5 bases not matched to a gene. In nucleotides, the CDR3 is TGTGCCAGTAGTGAGGGACAGGGGGCCGGAGAGACCCAGTACTTC. It codes for CASSEGQGAGETQYF.

V usage is TRBV7-2 and J usage is TRBJ2-5; D might be TRBD2 (7 bases). Trimming stripped 5 bases from V and 6 bases from J, with 16 bases between. The germline V gene has CDR1 SGHTA and CDR2 FQGNSA. The CDR3 is made up of 14 amino acids. CDR3 DNA sequence: TGTGCCAGCAGCGACGGGTGGGGGGGCAAGACCCAGTACTTC. It yields the protein CASSDGWGGKTQYF. Using reference TRBV7-2 and TRBJ2-5 for the parts outside the CDR3, the full variable domain is GAGVSQSPSNKVTEKGKDVELRCDPISGHTALYWYRQSLGQGLEFLIYFQGNSAPDKSGLPSDRFSAERTGGSVSTLTIQRTQQEDSAVYLCASSDGWGGKTQYFGPGTRLLVL.

This chain links TRBV7-3 with TRBJ2-2; D unclear. The CDR3 contains 16 residues. The germline V gene encodes CDR1 SGHTA and CDR2 FQGTGA. V was trimmed by 1 base and J by 2 bases, leaving 11 bases between them. CDR3 nucleotides: TGTGCCAGCAGCTTAATGTCCGGCGGAAACACCGGGGAGCTGTTTTTT. Its translation is CASSLMSGGNTGELFF. The full variable domain, in which reference TRBV7-3 and TRBJ2-2 provide the parts outside the CDR3, is GAGVSQTPSNKVTEKGKYVELRCDPISGHTALYWYRQSLGQGPEFLIYFQGTGAADDSGLPNDRFFAVRPEGSVSTLKIQRTERGDSAVYLCASSLMSGGNTGELFFGEGSRLTVL.

CDR3 nucleotides: TGTGCCAGCAGTAGACGGACAGCCCCATATGGCTACACCTTC. This gives the protein CASSRRTAPYGYTF. The rearrangement links TRBV6-5 to TRBJ1-2, with TRBD1 as a possible D gene (6 bases). Trimming shortened V by 5 bases and J by 5 bases, and 15 bases separated the two germline ends. This CDR3 comprises 14 residues. The germline CDR1 and CDR2 sequences are MNHEY and SVGAGI.